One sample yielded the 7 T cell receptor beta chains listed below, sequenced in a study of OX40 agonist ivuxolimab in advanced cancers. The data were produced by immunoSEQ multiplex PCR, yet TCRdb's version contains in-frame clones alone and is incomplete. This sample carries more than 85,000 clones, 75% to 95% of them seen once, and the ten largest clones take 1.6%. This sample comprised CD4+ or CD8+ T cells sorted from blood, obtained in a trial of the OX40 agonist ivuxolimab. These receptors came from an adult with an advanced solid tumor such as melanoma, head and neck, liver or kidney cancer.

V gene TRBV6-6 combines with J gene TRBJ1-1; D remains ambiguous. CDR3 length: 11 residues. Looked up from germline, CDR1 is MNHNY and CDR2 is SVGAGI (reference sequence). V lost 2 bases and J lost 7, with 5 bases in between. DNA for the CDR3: TGTGCCAGCAGTTACCGAAATGAAGCTTTCTTT. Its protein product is CASSYRNEAFF.

CDR3 in amino acids: CASSPGGPEAEAFF. The CDR3 DNA reads TGTGCCAGCTCGCCGGGGGGACCCGAGGCTGAAGCTTTCTTT. V is TRBV18 and J is TRBJ1-1; D is perhaps TRBD1 (5 bases). The V gene's germline CDR1 is KGHSH and CDR2 LQKENI. The CDR3 is 14 residues long. Between the trimmed V and J ends, which lost 6 bases and 6 bases, there was a span of 17 bases.

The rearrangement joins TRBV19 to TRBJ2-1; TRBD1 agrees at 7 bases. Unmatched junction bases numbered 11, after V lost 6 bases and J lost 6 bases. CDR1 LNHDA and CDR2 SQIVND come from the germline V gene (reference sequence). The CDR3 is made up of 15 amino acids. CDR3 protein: CASRRWDSLLNEQFF. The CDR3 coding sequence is TGTGCCAGTAGAAGATGGGACAGCCTCCTCAATGAGCAGTTCTTC.

This chain's CDR3 is CSVGPGQGAYEQYF. The CDR3 nucleotides are TGCAGCGTGGGCCCCGGGCAGGGGGCCTACGAGCAGTACTTC. The genes are TRBV29-1 and TRBJ2-7; 7 bases align to TRBD1. This CDR3 region has 14 residues. With 6 bases clipped from V and 2 bases from J, the junction kept 10 bases outside the gene matches. CDR1 SQVTM and CDR2 ANQGSEA come from the germline V gene.

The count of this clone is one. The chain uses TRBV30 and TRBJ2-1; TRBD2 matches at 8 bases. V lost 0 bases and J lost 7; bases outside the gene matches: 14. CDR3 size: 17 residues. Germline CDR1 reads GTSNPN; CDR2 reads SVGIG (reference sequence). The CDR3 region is CAWSVTAGVGLGNEQFF. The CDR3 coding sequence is TGTGCCTGGAGTGTAACAGCGGGAGTTGGGCTAGGAAATGAGCAGTTCTTC.

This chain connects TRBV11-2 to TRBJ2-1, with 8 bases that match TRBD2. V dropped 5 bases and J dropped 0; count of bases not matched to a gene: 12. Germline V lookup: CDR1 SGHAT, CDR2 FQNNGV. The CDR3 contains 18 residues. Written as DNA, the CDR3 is TGTGCCAGCAGCATCCGCCTAGCGGGCCAGAGCTCCTACAATGAGCAGTTCTTC. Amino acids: CASSIRLAGQSSYNEQFF.

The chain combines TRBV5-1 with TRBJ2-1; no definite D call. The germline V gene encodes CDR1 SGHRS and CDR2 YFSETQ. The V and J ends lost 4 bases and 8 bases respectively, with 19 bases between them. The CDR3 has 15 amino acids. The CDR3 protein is CASSPSALRGHEQFF. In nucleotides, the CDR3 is TGCGCCAGCAGCCCTTCGGCCCTGCGAGGCCATGAGCAGTTCTTC.